The T cell receptor (beta chain) described here comes from a study of healthy donors' naive CD4 and CD8 T cells. Study-wide background: Donors, half of them female, were 20-25, 40-50 or 60-70 years old. Study-level results: Bulk sequencing left alpha and beta chains unpaired.

CD4+CD8-CD45RO-CD45RA+ cells were naive CD4+; CD8+CD4-CD45RA+CD27bright cells were naive CD8+. Each TCR library used around 0.5 ug of total RNA and a linear amplification protocol. In the original processing: Roughly 5 healthy donors contributed about 78,000 sequenced TCR alpha transcripts. From the reads, TCRdb called clonotypes with MiXCR, one entry per CDR3 protein. These V and J calls derive from TCRdb rather than the authors' analysis. Counted here are about 180,000 distinct CDR3 sequences, over 60% occurring once; the ten biggest clones make up about 2.4%. The CDR3 extends over 13 amino acids. Trimming removed 4 bases from V and 3 bases from J, with 11 bases in between. Germline CDR1 reads SGHKS; CDR2 reads YYEKEE (reference sequence). About this clonotype itself: Its antigen remains unknown.

The TCR was taken from a pool of human donors in good health; the sample pools cells from several healthy donors. Sequenced sample: naive CD4+ and CD8+ T cells sorted from blood, pooled from several donors. This chain joins TRBV5-5 and TRBJ2-7, with D perhaps TRBD1 (5 bases). The CDR3 DNA reads as TGTGCCAGCAGCCGACAGACGCTCTACGAGCAGTACTTC. This gives the protein CASSRQTLYEQYF.